This T cell receptor beta chain came from a study of blood T cell repertoires in COVID-19. Study information: Material from acute and convalescent COVID-19 was sourced from the United States, Italy and Spain. PBMCs, B-cell-depleted T cells, or T cells were the source of the cDNA or gDNA that made up the material.

Per the germline V gene, CDR1 is MGHRA and CDR2 is YSYEKL. V was pared by 0 bases and J by 2 bases, with 3 bases of the junction left unmatched. CDR3 size: 15 residues. In the authors' methods: Reference gene primer amplification in the assay estimated nucleated cell counts. Some clones are missing from TCRdb's copy, which holds only in-frame ones; the method was immunoSEQ multiplex PCR. D and trimming were read from the DNA, whereas the V and J calls and clone size are those reported in that table. Of 130,000 to 150,000 clones in the sample, approximately 81% were seen once. V and J are TRBV4-1 and TRBJ2-7, with 8 nucleotides matching TRBD1. This clonotype originated in a human donor in a cohort sampled during active COVID-19. The sample taken for sequencing was peripheral blood. The CDR3: CASSQEGQGAYEQYF. The CDR3 DNA reads as TGCGCCAGCAGCCAAGAAGGACAGGGAGCCTACGAGCAGTACTTC.